A selection of T cell receptor beta chains follows, all from one sample in a study of technical replicates of blood from a few donors. Assay: immunoSEQ multiplex PCR; the TCRdb copy retains only in-frame clones and omits some. In the table there are 75,000 to 100,000 clones, 95% to 96% of which are singletons. Source material: T cells isolated from PBMCs. The receptors were gathered from a human donor in good health. The CDR3 runs from the conserved cysteine through the conserved F or W. D genes are given only for firm matches. Some rows have no size entry. The others give once, few or many, or a class for an expanded clone.

v_gene,j_gene,d_gene,abundance,CDR3nt,CDR3aa
TRBV18,TRBJ2-2,.,.,TGTGCCAGCTCCCCCGGACTCATCGACACCGGGGAGCTGTTTTTT,CASSPGLIDTGELFF
TRBV5-4,TRBJ2-7,TRBD2,.,TGTGCCAGCTCGAGCGGGAGAACCGACTTCCTAATCTACGAGCAGTACTTC,CASSSGRTDFLIYEQYF
TRBV7-9,TRBJ2-5,.,.,TGTGCCAGCAGCTTAGCGGGACTTGGGGAGACCCAGTACTTC,CASSLAGLGETQYF
TRBV7-8,TRBJ2-7,TRBD2,.,TGTGCCAGCAGCCCACTAGCGGGTGCACTCGTCCCCCCCAACGAGCAGTACTTC,CASSPLAGALVPPNEQYF
TRBV2,TRBJ1-3,.,.,TGTGCCAGCAGTGTCAACTTGCAGGGGTCGGCTGGAAACACCATATATTTT,CASSVNLQGSAGNTIYF
TRBV25-1,TRBJ2-2,.,.,TGTGCCAGCAGTGAATTTTTAACCGGGGAGCTGTTTTTT,CASSEFLTGELFF
TRBV7-8,TRBJ2-5,TRBD2,.,TGTGCCAGCAGCTTAGCGGGGACTAGCGGGAGGTGGGAGACCCAGTACTTC,CASSLAGTSGRWETQYF
TRBV9,TRBJ2-1,.,.,TGTGCCAGCAGCGTAGAAGGGGCTGAGCAGTTCTTC,CASSVEGAEQFF
TRBV5-6,TRBJ1-5,.,.,TGTGCCAGCAGCTTGGCCGGGAGCAATCAGCCCCAGCATTTT,CASSLAGSNQPQHF
TRBV11-3,TRBJ2-3,TRBD2,.,TGTGCCAGCAGCCCGGGGACTAGCGTTACAGATACGCAGTATTTT,CASSPGTSVTDTQYF
TRBV4-3,TRBJ2-1,TRBD2,once,TGCGCCAGCAGCCAAGATGGGACTAGCGGGAGTATCAGGAGTGAGCAGTTCTTC,CASSQDGTSGSIRSEQFF
TRBV7-8,TRBJ2-3,.,.,TGTGCCAGCAGCCTCGGTACAGATACGCAGTATTTT,CASSLGTDTQYF
TRBV5-1,TRBJ1-4,.,.,TGCGCCAGCAGCTTGGGCCAGGGGACCTCTCAGGAAAAACTGTTTTTT,CASSLGQGTSQEKLFF
TRBV4-3,TRBJ1-3,.,.,TGCGCCAGCAGCCAAGGGACAGCCTCTGGAAACACCATATATTTT,CASSQGTASGNTIYF
TRBV5-1,TRBJ2-7,.,.,TGCGCCAGCAGCTCTGAGTTAGTCGGCGAGCAGTACTTC,CASSSELVGEQYF
TRBV7-9,TRBJ2-1,TRBD2,.,TGTGCCAGCAGCTTTACTAGCGGGAGAAATGAGCAGTTCTTC,CASSFTSGRNEQFF
TRBV6-5,TRBJ2-7,TRBD1,.,TGTGCCAGCAGTAGAGATGACAGGGGGACCTACGAGCAGTACTTC,CASSRDDRGTYEQYF
TRBV6-1,TRBJ2-7,TRBD1,.,TGTGCCAGCAGTGGCATACGGCCAGGGGGCCGAACCTACGAGCAGTACTTC,CASSGIRPGGRTYEQYF
TRBV2,TRBJ1-2,TRBD1,.,TGTGCCGGACGGGGGACAGGGGTATATGGCTACACCTTC,CAGRGTGVYGYTF
TRBV6-5,TRBJ1-2,.,.,TGTGCCAGCAGTTATCGGCAGGGATATGGCTACACCTTC,CASSYRQGYGYTF
TRBV6-6,TRBJ2-7,TRBD1,.,TGTGCCAGCAGTTACAGATGGGACAGGGTAAACGAGCAGTACTTC,CASSYRWDRVNEQYF
TRBV18,TRBJ2-7,.,once,TGTGCCAGCTCACCACCGATACGGGGGAACGAGCAGTACTTC,CASSPPIRGNEQYF
TRBV29-1,TRBJ1-1,.,.,TGCAGCGTTGAAACCGGAGGGGCTGAAGCTTTCTTT,CSVETGGAEAFF
TRBV6-5,TRBJ2-7,TRBD2,.,TGTGCCAGCAGTTACTCCAGGACTAGCGGCTACGAGCAGTACTTC,CASSYSRTSGYEQYF
TRBV27,TRBJ2-2,.,.,TGTGCCAGCAGTTTCTTCTCCCTGAACACCGGGGAGCTGTTTTTT,CASSFFSLNTGELFF
TRBV7-3,TRBJ2-3,.,.,TGTGCCAGCAGCTTATACGACACCAGCACAGATACGCAGTATTTT,CASSLYDTSTDTQYF
TRBV10-3,TRBJ2-1,TRBD2,once,TGTGCCAGCAGGAGACTAGCGGGAGCCAATGAGCAGTTCTTC,CASRRLAGANEQFF
TRBV30,TRBJ2-1,TRBD2,.,TGTGCCTGTGGGGCTAGCGGGGCTTACAATGAGCAGTTCTTC,CACGASGAYNEQFF
TRBV11-2,TRBJ2-7,TRBD2,.,TGTGCCAGCAGCTTAGTTATCACGGGAGGCGGTGGGGAGCAGTACTTC,CASSLVITGGGGEQYF
TRBV7-6,TRBJ2-2,TRBD2,.,TGTGCCAGCAGCTTATTGCAACTAGCGGGTAACACCGGGGAGCTGTTTTTT,CASSLLQLAGNTGELFF
TRBV11-2,TRBJ2-3,TRBD2,once,TGTGCCAGCAGCCGTCTAGCGGGTACGCAGTATTTT,CASSRLAGTQYF
TRBV28,TRBJ2-7,TRBD2,.,TGTGCCAGCAGTTTCCTAGCGGGAGGCTACGAGCAGTACTTC,CASSFLAGGYEQYF
TRBV9,TRBJ2-1,.,.,TGTGCCAGCAGCGTAGGGGCTAGCGAACTCTACAATGAGCAGTTCTTC,CASSVGASELYNEQFF
TRBV7-8,TRBJ2-7,TRBD2,.,TGTGCCAGCAGCCCGACAGTGGGCGGGAGAACCCGTTACGAGCAGTACTTC,CASSPTVGGRTRYEQYF
TRBV19,TRBJ1-1,.,.,TGTGCCAGTAGTATAGTAGTCTTCTTACAGATGAACACTGAAGCTTTCTTT,CASSIVVFLQMNTEAFF